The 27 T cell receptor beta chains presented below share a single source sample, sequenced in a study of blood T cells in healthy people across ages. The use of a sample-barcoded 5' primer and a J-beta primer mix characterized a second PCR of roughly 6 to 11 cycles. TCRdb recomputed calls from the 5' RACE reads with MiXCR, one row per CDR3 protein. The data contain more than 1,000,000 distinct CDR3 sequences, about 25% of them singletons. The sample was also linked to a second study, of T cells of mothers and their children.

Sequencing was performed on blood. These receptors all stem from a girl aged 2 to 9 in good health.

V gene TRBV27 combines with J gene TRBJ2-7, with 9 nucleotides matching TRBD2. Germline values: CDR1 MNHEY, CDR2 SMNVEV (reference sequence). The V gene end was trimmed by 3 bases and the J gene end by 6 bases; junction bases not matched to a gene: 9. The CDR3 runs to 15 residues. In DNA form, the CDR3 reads TGTGCCAGCAGTTTCTCGCGGGAGGGCCTTGTCGAGCAGTACTTC. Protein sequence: CASSFSREGLVEQYF.

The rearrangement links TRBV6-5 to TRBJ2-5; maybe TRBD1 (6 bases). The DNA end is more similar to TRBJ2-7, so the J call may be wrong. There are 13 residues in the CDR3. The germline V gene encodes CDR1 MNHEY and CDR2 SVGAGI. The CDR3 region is CASSADSVYEQYF. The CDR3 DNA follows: TGTGCCAGCAGTGCGGACAGCGTCTACGAGCAGTACTTC.

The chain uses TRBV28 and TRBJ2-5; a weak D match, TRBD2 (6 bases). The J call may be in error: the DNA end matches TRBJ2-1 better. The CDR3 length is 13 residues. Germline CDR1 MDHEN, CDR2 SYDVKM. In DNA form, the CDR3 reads TGTGCCAGCAGTCCACTCCCGGAGGGTGGGCAGTTCTTC. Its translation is CASSPLPEGGQFF.

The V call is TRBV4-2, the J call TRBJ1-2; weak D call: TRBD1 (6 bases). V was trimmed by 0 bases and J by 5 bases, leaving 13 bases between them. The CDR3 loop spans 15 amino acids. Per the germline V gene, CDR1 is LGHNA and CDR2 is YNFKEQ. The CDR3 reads CASSQDGRGEYGYTF. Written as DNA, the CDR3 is TGTGCCAGCAGCCAAGATGGCAGGGGAGAATATGGCTACACCTTC.

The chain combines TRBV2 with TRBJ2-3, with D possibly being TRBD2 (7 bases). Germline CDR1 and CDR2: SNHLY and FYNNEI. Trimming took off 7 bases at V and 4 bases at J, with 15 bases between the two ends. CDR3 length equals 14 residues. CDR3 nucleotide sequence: TGTGCCAGCATCAAGGCGGGGGCGGCAGATACGCAGTATTTT. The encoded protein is CASIKAGAADTQYF.

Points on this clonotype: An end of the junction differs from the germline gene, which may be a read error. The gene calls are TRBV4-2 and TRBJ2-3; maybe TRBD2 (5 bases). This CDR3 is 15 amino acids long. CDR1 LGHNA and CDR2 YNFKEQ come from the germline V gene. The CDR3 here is CTSSQAAEETDTQYF. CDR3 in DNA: TGTACCAGCAGCCAAGCGGCAGAAGAAACAGATACGCAGTATTTT.

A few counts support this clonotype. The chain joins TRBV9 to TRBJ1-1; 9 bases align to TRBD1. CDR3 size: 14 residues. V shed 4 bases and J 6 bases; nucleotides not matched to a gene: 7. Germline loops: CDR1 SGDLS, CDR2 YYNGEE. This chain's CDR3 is CASSLRDRVAEAFF. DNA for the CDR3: TGTGCCAGCAGCCTCCGGGACAGGGTCGCTGAAGCTTTCTTT.

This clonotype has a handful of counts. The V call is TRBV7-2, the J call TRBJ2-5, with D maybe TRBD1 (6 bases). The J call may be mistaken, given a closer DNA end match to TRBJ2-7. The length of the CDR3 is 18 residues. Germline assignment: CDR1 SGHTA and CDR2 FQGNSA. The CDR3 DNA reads TGTGCCAGCAGCTTCCAATACCCCGGGACACCTATGTCCTACGAGCAGTACTTC. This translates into CASSFQYPGTPMSYEQYF.

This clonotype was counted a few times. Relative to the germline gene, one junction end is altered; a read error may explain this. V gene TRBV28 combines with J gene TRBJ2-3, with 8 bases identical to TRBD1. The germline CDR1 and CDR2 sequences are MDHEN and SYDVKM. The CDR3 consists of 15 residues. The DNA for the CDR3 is TGTGCCAGCAGAACCCGGACAGGGCGCACAGGTACGCAGTATTTT. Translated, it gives CASRTRTGRTGTQYF.

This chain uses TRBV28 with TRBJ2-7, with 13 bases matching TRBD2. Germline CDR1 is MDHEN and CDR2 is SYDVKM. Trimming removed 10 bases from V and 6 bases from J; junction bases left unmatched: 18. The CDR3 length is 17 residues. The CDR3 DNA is TGTGCCAACAGCGAGAGGACTAGCGGGAGTAATAGGGGCGAGCAGTACTTC. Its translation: CANSERTSGSNRGEQYF.

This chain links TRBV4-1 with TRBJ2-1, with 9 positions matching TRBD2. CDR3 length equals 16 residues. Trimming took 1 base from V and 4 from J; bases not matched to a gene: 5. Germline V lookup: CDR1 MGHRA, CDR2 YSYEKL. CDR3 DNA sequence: TGCGCCAGCAGCCAAGGCGGCGGGAGGGAATACAATGAGCAGTTCTTC. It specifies CASSQGGGREYNEQFF.

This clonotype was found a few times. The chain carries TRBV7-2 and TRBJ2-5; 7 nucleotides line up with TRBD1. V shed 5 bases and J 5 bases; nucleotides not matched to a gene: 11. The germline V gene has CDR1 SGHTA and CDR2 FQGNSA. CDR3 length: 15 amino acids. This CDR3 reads CASSPHQGVWETQYF. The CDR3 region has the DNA TGTGCCAGCAGCCCACACCAGGGGGTATGGGAGACCCAGTACTTC.

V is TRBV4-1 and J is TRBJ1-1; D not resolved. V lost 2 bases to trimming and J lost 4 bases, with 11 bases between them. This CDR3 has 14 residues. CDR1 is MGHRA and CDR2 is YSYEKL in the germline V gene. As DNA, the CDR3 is TGCGCCAGCAGCCAACCAACGGACCTCACTGAAGCTTTCTTT. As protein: CASSQPTDLTEAFF.

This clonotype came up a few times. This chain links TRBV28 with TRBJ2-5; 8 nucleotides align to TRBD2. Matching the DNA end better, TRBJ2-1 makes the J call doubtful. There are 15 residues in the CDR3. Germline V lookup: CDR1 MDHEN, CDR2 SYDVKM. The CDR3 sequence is CASSQSSGIYNEQFF. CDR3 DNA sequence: TGTGCCAGCTCCCAGAGTAGCGGGATTTACAATGAGCAGTTCTTC.

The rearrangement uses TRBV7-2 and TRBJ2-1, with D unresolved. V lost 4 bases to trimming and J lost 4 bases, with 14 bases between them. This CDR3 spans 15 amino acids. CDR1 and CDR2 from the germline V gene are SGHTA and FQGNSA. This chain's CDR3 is CASSSEMQAYNEQFF. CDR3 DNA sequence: TGTGCCAGCAGCTCCGAGATGCAGGCATACAATGAGCAGTTCTTC.

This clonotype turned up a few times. As DNA, the CDR3 is TGTGCCAGCAGTTACGATGTCATCGGCACAGATACGCAGTATTTT. Protein product: CASSYDVIGTDTQYF. The chain couples TRBV6-5 to TRBJ2-3; D gene uncertain. This CDR3 has 15 amino acids. Germline V CDR1 and CDR2: MNHEY, SVGAGI. V was cut by 2 bases and J by 1 base, with 10 bases left in between.

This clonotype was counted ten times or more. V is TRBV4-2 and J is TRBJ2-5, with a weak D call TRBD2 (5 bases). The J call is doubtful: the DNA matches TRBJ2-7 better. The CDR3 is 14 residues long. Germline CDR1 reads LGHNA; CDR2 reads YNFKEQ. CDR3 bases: TGTGCCAGCAGCCTGGGTGACGGGAACTACGAGCAGTACTTC. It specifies CASSLGDGNYEQYF.

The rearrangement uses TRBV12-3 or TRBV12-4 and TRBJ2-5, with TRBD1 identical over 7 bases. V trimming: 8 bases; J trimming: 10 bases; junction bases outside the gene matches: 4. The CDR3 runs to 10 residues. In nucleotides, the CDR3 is TGTGCCAGCGGCGGACAGGACCAGTACTTC. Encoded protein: CASGGQDQYF.

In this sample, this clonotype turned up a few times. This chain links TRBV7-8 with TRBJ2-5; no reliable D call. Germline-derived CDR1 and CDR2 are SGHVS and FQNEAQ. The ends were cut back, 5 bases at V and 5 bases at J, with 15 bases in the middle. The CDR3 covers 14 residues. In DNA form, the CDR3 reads TGTGCCAGCAGCGATTATAATCCGTCGGAGACCCAGTACTTC. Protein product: CASSDYNPSETQYF.

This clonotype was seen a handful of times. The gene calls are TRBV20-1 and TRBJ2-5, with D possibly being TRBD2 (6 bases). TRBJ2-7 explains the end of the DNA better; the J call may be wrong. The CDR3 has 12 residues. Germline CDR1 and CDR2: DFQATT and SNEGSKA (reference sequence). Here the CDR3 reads CSASLRGYEQYF. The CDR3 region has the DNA TGCAGTGCTAGTCTGCGGGGCTACGAGCAGTACTTC.

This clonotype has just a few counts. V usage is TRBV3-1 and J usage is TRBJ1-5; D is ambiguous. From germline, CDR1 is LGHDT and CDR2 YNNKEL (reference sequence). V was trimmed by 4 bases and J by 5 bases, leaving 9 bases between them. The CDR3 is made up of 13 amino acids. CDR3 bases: TGTGCCAGCAGCCCCGGTGGGTATCAGCCCCAGCATTTT. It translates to CASSPGGYQPQHF.

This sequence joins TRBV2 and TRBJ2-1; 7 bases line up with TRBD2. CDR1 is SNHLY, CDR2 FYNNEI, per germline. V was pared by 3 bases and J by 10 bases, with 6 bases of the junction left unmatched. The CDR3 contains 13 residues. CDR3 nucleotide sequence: TGTGCCAGCAGTGACCTGATTAGCGGGGAGCAGTTCTTC. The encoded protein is CASSDLISGEQFF. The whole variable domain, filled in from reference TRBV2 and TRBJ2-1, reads EPEVTQTPSHQVTQMGQEVILRCVPISNHLYFYWYRQILGQKVEFLVSFYNNEISEKSEIFDDQFSVERPDGSNFTLKIRSTKLEDSAMYFCASSDLISGEQFFGPGTRLTVL.

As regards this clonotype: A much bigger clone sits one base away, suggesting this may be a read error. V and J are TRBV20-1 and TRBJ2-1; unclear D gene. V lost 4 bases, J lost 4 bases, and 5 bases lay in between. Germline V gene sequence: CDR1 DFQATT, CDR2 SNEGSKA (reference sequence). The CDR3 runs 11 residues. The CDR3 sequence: CSAMGYNEQFF. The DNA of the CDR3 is TGCAGTGCTATGGGGTACAATGAGCAGTTCTTC.

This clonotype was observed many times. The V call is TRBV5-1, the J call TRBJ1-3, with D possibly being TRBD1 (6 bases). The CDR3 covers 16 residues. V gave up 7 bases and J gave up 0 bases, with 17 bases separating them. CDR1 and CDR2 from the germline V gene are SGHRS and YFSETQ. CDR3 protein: CASSLGGASSGNTIYF. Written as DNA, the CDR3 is TGCGCCAGCTCCCTCGGGGGGGCTTCCTCTGGAAACACCATATATTTT.

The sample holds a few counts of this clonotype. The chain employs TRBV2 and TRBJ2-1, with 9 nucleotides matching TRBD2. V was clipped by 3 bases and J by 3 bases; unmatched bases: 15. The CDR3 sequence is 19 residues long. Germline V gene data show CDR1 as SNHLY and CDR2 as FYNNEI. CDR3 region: CASSDTGLAGPLVYNEQFF. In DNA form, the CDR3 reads TGTGCCAGCAGTGATACCGGGCTAGCGGGGCCCCTTGTCTACAATGAGCAGTTCTTC. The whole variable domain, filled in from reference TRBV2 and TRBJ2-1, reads EPEVTQTPSHQVTQMGQEVILRCVPISNHLYFYWYRQILGQKVEFLVSFYNNEISEKSEIFDDQFSVERPDGSNFTLKIRSTKLEDSAMYFCASSDTGLAGPLVYNEQFFGPGTRLTVL.

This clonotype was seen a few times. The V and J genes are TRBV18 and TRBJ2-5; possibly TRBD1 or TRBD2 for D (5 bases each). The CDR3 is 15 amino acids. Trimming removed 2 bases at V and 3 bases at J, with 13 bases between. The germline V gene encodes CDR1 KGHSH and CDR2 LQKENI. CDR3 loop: CASSPGPGPEETQYF. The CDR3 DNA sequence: TGTGCCAGCTCACCAGGTCCGGGACCTGAAGAGACCCAGTACTTC. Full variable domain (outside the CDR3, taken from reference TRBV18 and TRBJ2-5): NAGVMQNPRHLVRRRGQEARLRCSPMKGHSHVYWYRQLPEEGLKFMVYLQKENIIDESGMPKERFSAEFPKEGPSILRIQQVVRGDSAAYFCASSPGPGPEETQYFGPGTRLLVL.

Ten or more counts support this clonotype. The CDR3 sequence is CSAETGETQYF. The CDR3, as DNA: TGCAGCGCCGAGACAGGGGAGACCCAGTACTTC. The chain is built from TRBV20-1 and TRBJ2-5; 7 bases fit TRBD1. Germline values: CDR1 DFQATT, CDR2 SNEGSKA (reference sequence). CDR3 length: 11 amino acids.